This T cell receptor beta chain was found in a study of shared clonotypes between healthy human individuals. Execution of the assay was at deep level. Per the study methods: Junction-only immunoSEQ sequences carried no quality scores, so filtering differed. Sequencing used immunoSEQ multiplex PCR; TCRdb keeps in-frame clones, though not all of them. The V and J calls and clone size are taken from that table; D and trimming were inferred from the DNA. In the table there are roughly 2.5 million clones, roughly 92% of which are singletons. Naive CD45RA+ and memory CD45RA-negative subsets were split from CD4+ cells. Sequencing was done on a sample of naive CD4+ T cells sorted from blood. The subset: CD45RA+ positively selected. This receptor was obtained from a man aged 18 to 29 in good health.

In DNA form, the CDR3 reads TGTGCCAGCAGTTATCTAACGAGCTCCTATAATTCACCCCTCCACTTT. Its translation: CASSYLTSSYNSPLHF. The chain combines TRBV6-5 with TRBJ1-6; the D is unclear. The CDR3 has 16 residues. Germline CDR1 reads MNHEY; CDR2 reads SVGAGI. V dropped 3 bases and J dropped 0 bases, with 9 bases sitting between them.